This T cell receptor (beta chain) was sequenced during a study of blood T cell repertoires in COVID-19 (dated by TCRdb to the early 2020s). Broadly, across the study: Samples from collaborators originated in the United States, Italy and Spain and spanned both the acute and convalescent phases of COVID-19. HLA class I and class II types, where available, came from metadata supplied by the sample provider rather than from assay-based typing. The samples were drawn from the first 160 participants of the ongoing ImmuneRACE study and from some 1,300 subjects provided by 6 global collaborators. Deeply sampled blood TCRbeta repertoires from subjects exposed to, actively infected with, or recovered from COVID-19 were included in the dataset. The prospective study material was composed of cDNA or gDNA derived from T cells, B-cell-depleted T cells, or PBMCs. Sample metadata almost always included a de-identified subject ID, COVID-19 status, age in years and sex. The repertoires were released in a freely available public database intended as a resource for research on the immune response to SARS-CoV-2. What the work shows at the level of the full study, not this receptor alone: The amount of clinical and demographic metadata varied by source and participant and was provided uncurated.

TCRbeta CDR3 regions were amplified from genomic DNA by means of the immunoSEQ Assay, a bias-controlled multiplex PCR. Per the authors' processing: The number of nucleated cells in each sample was estimated by amplification of reference gene primers within the assay. To quantify the absolute abundance of each unique TCRbeta CDR3 rearrangement, sequence reads were collapsed and filtered. Productive Simpson clonality was computed per sample as the square root of Simpson's diversity index over productive rearrangements. TCRdb retrieved this table from immuneACCESS and kept in-frame rearrangements only. Not all clones are present; in checked studies, unresolved V genes account for under half, and no reason is known for the remainder. V, J and clone size are taken as reported in that table, and D and trimming were inferred from the DNA itself. The sample table contains hundreds of thousands of clones; only one count was recorded for roughly 87% of them. Of the sample, about 2.2% falls within the top ten clones.

Samples from volunteer blood donors who had recovered from COVID-19 were contributed by a second Seattle source. Each collaborating institution followed its own protocols to collect whole blood in K2EDTA tubes. For TCRbeta analysis, collaborators shipped samples as frozen whole blood, isolated PBMCs, or DNA extracted from either of those sample types. V is cut by 1 base and J by 4 bases, and the space between the germline ends is 14 bases. Per the germline V gene, SGHNT is the CDR1 and YENEEA is the CDR2. The CDR3 holds 16 amino acids from the cysteine to the phenylalanine. The DNA shown is the 48-base CDR3, in frame from base 1. Concerning this clone: It has no known antigen specificity. No base quality values were provided; no much bigger clone lies one nucleotide off.

This sequence was found in a woman aged 45-59 years who had recovered from COVID-19. The sequenced sample was peripheral blood. The sequence joins TRBV11-3 to TRBJ2-1; tentative D gene TRBD2, with 7 bases matching. The CDR3 in this case is CASSLGGGGRYNEQFF. The DNA is TGTGCCAGCAGCTTAGGGGGCGGGGGCCGTTACAATGAGCAGTTCTTC.